These T cell receptor beta chains were read from a single sample in a study of T cell repertoires in cytomegalovirus infection. No antigen has been assigned to these receptors. TCRdb re-analysed the reads in MiXCR, keeping a single row per CDR3 protein. The sample contains around 770,000 distinct CDR3 sequences, about 28% of which appear only once. The input for sequencing was cultured CD8+ T cells from PBMCs, taken from culture after CMV antigen stimulation. The receptors stem from a human donor in good health (CMV status not recorded). Some clones in this sample may be carry-over from other donors' samples. Each CDR3 is given with its conserved first and last residue. A D gene is named only where the DNA matches it firmly. Only some rows state a clone size, as once, few, many or a class for expanded clones.

j_call	v_call	d_call	clone_size	cdr3_nt	cdr3_aa
TRBJ1-1	TRBV19	-	-	TGTGCCAGTAGTACCGACAGGTCCTTGGGTATTGTGCGCACTGAAGCTTTCTTT	CASSTDRSLGIVRTEAFF
TRBJ2-1	TRBV7-2	-	many	TGTGCCAGCAGCTTACGCTTACCTCCCTACAATGAGCAGTTCTTC	CASSLRLPPYNEQFF
TRBJ2-5	TRBV6-5	-	-	TGTGCCAGCAGTGAGACACCCCCGGAGGGGGCCGGGGGGACCCAGTACTTC	CASSETPPEGAGGTQYF
TRBJ2-1	TRBV18	TRBD2	-	TGTGCCAGCTCACCATCGGGACTAGCGACCTCCTACAATGAGCAGTTCTTC	CASSPSGLATSYNEQFF
TRBJ2-7	TRBV27	-	-	TGTGCCAGCAGTTTATCCAGAGACTACGAGCAGTACTTC	CASSLSRDYEQYF
TRBJ2-4	TRBV27	-	few	TGTGCCAGCAGTTTATGGCCCTCCCGGAGGGACATTCAGTACTTC	CASSLWPSRRDIQYF
TRBJ1-1	TRBV4-3	-	-	TGCGCCAGCAGCCAAGATACCTTGGCCACTGAAGCTTTCTTT	CASSQDTLATEAFF
TRBJ2-3	TRBV7-6	-	many	TGTGCCAGCAGCCCCGACCCTGTTATTGGCGATACGCAGTATTTT	CASSPDPVIGDTQYF
TRBJ2-2	TRBV7-6	TRBD2	-	TGTGCCAGCAGCCGAGTGCCTAGCGGGGTTGGCGGGGAGCTGTTTTTT	CASSRVPSGVGGELFF
TRBJ2-5	TRBV6-2/TRBV6-3	TRBD2	-	TGTGCCAGCAGGGACCCAGCGGGGGGCCGAAGTTTAACCCAGTACTTC	CASRDPAGGRSLTQYF
TRBJ1-6	TRBV6-6	TRBD1	-	TGTGCCAGCACTTTACCTACAGGGGAGGAATCACCCCTCCACTTT	CASTLPTGEESPLHF
TRBJ1-2	TRBV2	-	-	TGTGCCAGCAGTGAAGATTGGGGGGAGGAGTCTCGCTACACCTTC	CASSEDWGEESRYTF
TRBJ1-5	TRBV7-2	-	many	TGTGCCAGCAGCGCCCGTCGAGGGCCCAATCAGCCCCAGCATTTT	CASSARRGPNQPQHF
TRBJ2-3	TRBV6-4	TRBD2	many	TGTGCCAGCAGTGACTCCAGCGGGGGGGCGACAGATACGCAGTATTTT	CASSDSSGGATDTQYF
TRBJ1-1	TRBV19	TRBD1	few	TGTGCCAGTCTGGGGCAGGGGGGTATGAACACTGAAGCTTTCTTT	CASLGQGGMNTEAFF
TRBJ1-5	TRBV27	TRBD1	few	TGTGCCAGCAGTCCCATCGGACAGGGGGCTTTTATAAGCAATCAGCCCCAGCATTTT	CASSPIGQGAFISNQPQHF
TRBJ1-6	TRBV4-3	-	few	TGCGCCAGCAGCCAAGAAGGACCCCCTACGGATTCACCCCTCCACTTT	CASSQEGPPTDSPLHF
TRBJ2-4	TRBV15	-	-	TGTGCCACCAGCATTGCAGGAGACTATCTAGCCAAAAACATTCAGTACTTC	CATSIAGDYLAKNIQYF
TRBJ2-3	TRBV15	TRBD1	-	TGTGCCACCAGCAGAGATTTCTGGACAGGGGGCCAAGATACGCAGTATTTT	CATSRDFWTGGQDTQYF
TRBJ2-5	TRBV27	TRBD2	-	TGTGCCAGCAGTGAAGTGGGGGGGGAAGAGACCCAGTACTTC	CASSEVGGEETQYF